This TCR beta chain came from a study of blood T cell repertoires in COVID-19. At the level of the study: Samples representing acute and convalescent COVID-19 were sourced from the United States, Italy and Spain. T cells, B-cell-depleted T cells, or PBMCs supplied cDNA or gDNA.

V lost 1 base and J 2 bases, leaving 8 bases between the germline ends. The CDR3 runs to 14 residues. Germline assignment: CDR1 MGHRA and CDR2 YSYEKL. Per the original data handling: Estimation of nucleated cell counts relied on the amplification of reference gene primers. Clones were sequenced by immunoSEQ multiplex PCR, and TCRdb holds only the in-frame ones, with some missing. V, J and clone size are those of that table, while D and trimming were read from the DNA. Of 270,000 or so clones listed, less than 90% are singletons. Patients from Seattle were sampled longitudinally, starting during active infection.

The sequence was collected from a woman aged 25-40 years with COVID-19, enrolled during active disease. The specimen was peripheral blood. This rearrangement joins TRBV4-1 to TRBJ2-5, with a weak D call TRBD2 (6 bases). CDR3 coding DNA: TGCGCCAGCAGCCAAGTGCGGGAACAAGAGACCCAGTACTTC. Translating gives CASSQVREQETQYF.